This TCR beta chain was found in a study of blood T cell repertoires in COVID-19 (dated by TCRdb to 2018 to 2021). Looking at the study overall: Samples covering the acute and convalescent phases of COVID-19 were provided by collaborators in the United States, Italy and Spain. The prospective study material was composed of cDNA or gDNA derived from T cells, B-cell-depleted T cells, or PBMCs. Subjects who had been exposed to COVID-19, were actively infected with it, or had recovered from it provided the deeply sampled blood TCRbeta repertoires that made up the dataset. The repertoires were released in a freely available public database meant as a resource for research on the immune response to SARS-CoV-2. The samples were drawn from the first 160 participants of the ongoing ImmuneRACE study and from some 1,300 subjects provided by 6 global collaborators. Sample metadata almost always included a de-identified subject ID, COVID-19 status, age in years and sex. HLA class I and class II types, where available, came from metadata supplied by the sample provider rather than from assay-based typing. Study-wide findings and limitations: Clinical and demographic metadata were provided uncurated, with the amount varying by source and participant.

The CDR3 runs 16 residues from the cysteine to the phenylalanine. Only the CDR3 DNA stays, 48 bases, in frame from base 1. CDR1 and CDR2 are read off the germline V gene (reference sequence) as LGHDT and YNNKEL. The germline V end is reduced by 2 bases and the J end by 5 bases; junction bases left unmatched: 10. One collaborating source in Seattle enrolled patients during active infection and followed them longitudinally through the course of disease. Collaborating institutions collected whole blood in K2EDTA tubes following their own protocols. For TCRbeta analysis, collaborator samples were shipped as frozen whole blood, as isolated PBMCs, or as DNA extracted from either sample type. With regard to this clone: Which antigen it targets is not known. It has no much larger one-base neighbor in the sample; base qualities were not kept.

TCRbeta CDR3 regions were amplified from genomic DNA using the immunoSEQ Assay, a bias-controlled multiplex PCR. Concerning the study's data processing: Within the assay, amplification of reference gene primers was used to estimate how many nucleated cells each sample contained. Sequence reads were collapsed and filtered to measure the absolute abundance of every unique TCRbeta CDR3 rearrangement. For each sample, productive Simpson clonality was calculated by taking the square root of Simpson's diversity index across productive rearrangements. The source is immuneACCESS, and TCRdb retained only in-frame sequences with V and J called. Part of the clones is not carried over; for the studies checked, unresolved V genes explain less than half of this, and the remainder is unexplained. The V and J calls and clone size come from that table; D and trimming were worked out from the DNA. Across this sample there are about 150,000 clones, with 80% to 90% seen only once. In total, the top ten clones hold about 8% of the sample.

The chain is made from TRBV3-1 (or the pseudogene TRBV3-2) and TRBJ2-5; TRBD2 aligns with 8 central bases. Sequencing was carried out using peripheral blood. The TCR sequence derives from a woman aged 60 to 75 with COVID-19, enrolled during active disease. The CDR3 in this case is CASSQPRGVSFETQYF. The DNA sequence reads TGTGCCAGCAGCCAACCGCGGGGGGTTTCGTTCGAGACCCAGTACTTC.